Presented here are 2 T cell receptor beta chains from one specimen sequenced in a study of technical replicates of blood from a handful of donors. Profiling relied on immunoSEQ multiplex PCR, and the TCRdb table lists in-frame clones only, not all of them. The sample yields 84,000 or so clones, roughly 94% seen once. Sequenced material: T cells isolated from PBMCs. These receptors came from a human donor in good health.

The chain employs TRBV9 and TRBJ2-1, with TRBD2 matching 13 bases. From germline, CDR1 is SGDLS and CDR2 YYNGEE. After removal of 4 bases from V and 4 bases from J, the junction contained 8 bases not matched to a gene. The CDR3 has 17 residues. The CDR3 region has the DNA TGTGCCAGCAGCACTCCGACTAGCGGGGGGAAGTACAATGAGCAGTTCTTC. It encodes CASSTPTSGGKYNEQFF.

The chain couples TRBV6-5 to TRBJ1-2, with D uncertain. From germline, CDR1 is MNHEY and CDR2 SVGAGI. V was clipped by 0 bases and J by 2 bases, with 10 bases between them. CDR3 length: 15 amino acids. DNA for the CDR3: TGTGCCAGCAGTTACTCGGCAGCGGGAAACTATGGCTACACCTTC. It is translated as CASSYSAAGNYGYTF.